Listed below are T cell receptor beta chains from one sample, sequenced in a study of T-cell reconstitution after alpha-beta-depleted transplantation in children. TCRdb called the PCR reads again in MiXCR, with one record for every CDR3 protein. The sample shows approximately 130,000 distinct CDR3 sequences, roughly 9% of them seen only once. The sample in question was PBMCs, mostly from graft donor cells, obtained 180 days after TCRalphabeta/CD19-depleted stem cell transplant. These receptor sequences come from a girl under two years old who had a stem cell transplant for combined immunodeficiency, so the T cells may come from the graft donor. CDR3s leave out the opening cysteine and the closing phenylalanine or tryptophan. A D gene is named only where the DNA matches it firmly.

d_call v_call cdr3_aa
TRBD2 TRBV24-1 ATSEARLAGAGELF
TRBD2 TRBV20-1 SARLAGVSGEQY
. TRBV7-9 ASSASRRTDTQY
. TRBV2 ASSASGNSWNTEAF
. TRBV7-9 ASSFTGRRTEAF
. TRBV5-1 ASSSLGRANTEAF
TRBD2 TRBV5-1 ASSPGGLAGNEQF
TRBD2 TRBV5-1 ASSLEKTSGSYFNEQF
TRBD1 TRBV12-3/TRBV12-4 ASSRTGGPEAF
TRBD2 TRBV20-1 SATQRGLRTYEQY
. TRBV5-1 ASSRQETQY
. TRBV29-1 SVQGPYEQY
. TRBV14 ASSQEGWGIEDTQY
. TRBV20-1 SARNPGTLHTGELF
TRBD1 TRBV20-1 SAMTGESTTNEKLF
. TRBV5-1 ASSSRGGEYEQY
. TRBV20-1 SAARDGYTEAF
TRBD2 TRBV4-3 ASSQGTSGTYEQY
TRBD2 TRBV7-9 ASSPLADLEQF
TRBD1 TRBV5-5 ASSQGQGSSYNEQF
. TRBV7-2 ASSLDYEQY
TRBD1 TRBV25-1 ASRKSGDRGFEKLF
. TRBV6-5 ASSGHFYEQY
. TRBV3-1 ASSQGEHQPQH
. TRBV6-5 ASSYSSNNEQF
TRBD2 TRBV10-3 AISEPVAGRADTQY
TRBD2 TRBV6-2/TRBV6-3 ASNPAGSGSYEQY
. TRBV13 ASSLQGRLDTQY
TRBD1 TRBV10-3 AIRRPQGASGANVLT
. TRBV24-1 ATSDFSREETQY
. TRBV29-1 SVATGNTIY
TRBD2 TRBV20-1 SDYPGLAYEQY
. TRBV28 ASSYGALSGNTIY
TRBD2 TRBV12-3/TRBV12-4 ASSLRWLAVQETQY
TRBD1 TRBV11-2 ASSLDRGAGDTQY
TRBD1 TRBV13 ASSVGQYYEQY
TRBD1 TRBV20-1 SASDRVGTDTQY
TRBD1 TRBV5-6 ASSRGLETQY
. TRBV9 ASSVVGRGMNTEAF
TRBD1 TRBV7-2 ASSSRTGDTNEKLF
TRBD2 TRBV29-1 SAQLAGAGELF
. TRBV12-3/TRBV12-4 ASSPSTETQY
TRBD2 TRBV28 ASSPTSGDHNEQF
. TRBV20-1 SARIRSSYEQY
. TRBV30 AWSASPNEQF
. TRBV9 ASSFMPGAPDTQY
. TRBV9 ASSVESGAHLIQY
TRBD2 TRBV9 ASSVELAGGGETQY
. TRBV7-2 ASSQIEAQY
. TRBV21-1 ASPREPLTYT